The 9 T cell receptor beta chains reported below all come from one sample, sequenced in a study of post-analysis software for immune sequencing data. Regarding the study as a whole: Four or five TRBV segments (TRBV5-6, TRBV5-1 and TRBV20-1 among them) occurred more frequently in patients than in controls.

No antigen is known for these receptors. Prepared TCR beta cDNA libraries contained unique molecular identifiers. In TCRdb, the PCR reads were re-called with MiXCR into one record per CDR3 protein. There are under 200,000 distinct CDR3 sequences in the sample; approximately 28% occur only once, and 3% to 3.5% lies in the top ten. The source material was blood. The receptors originated from a girl aged 2-17 years with multiple sclerosis.

This clonotype was seen a few times. The gene calls are TRBV30 and TRBJ2-3, with D possibly matching TRBD2 (6 bases). Trimming took 0 bases from V and 0 from J, leaving 10 bases between them. This CDR3 is 15 amino acids long. The germline CDR1 and CDR2 sequences are GTSNPN and SVGIG (reference sequence). This chain's CDR3 is CAWSVGSGSTDTQYF. CDR3 nucleotides: TGTGCCTGGAGTGTAGGTAGCGGTAGCACAGATACGCAGTATTTT.

Details on this clonotype: A much bigger clone sits one base away, suggesting this may be a read error. The CDR3 sequence: CASSSDRTYDYTF. The CDR3 DNA reads as TGTGCCAGCAGTTCCGACAGGACCTATGACTACACCTTC. V and J are TRBV12-3 or TRBV12-4 and TRBJ1-2, with TRBD1 as a possible D gene (6 bases). The length of the CDR3 is 13 residues.

With regard to this clonotype: Mismatch with germline at one junction end may stem from a read error. J is TRBJ2-5 and V is TRBV28; no clear D. Looked up from germline, CDR1 is MDHEN and CDR2 is SYDVKM. The CDR3 consists of 14 residues. The CDR3 here is CAGSLIAGQETQYF. As DNA, the CDR3 is TGTGCCGGCAGTTTAATCGCCGGGCAAGAGACCCAGTACTTC.

Points on this clonotype: A much more abundant neighbour one base away suggests this may be a read error. V gene TRBV20-1 combines with J gene TRBJ2-1; no clear D. In germline, CDR1 is DFQATT, CDR2 SNEGSKA (reference sequence). The V gene lost 4 bases and the J gene lost 6 bases, with 7 bases spanning the gap. This CDR3 has 11 amino acids. In DNA form, the CDR3 reads TGCAGTGCTACAATTAGCAATGAGCAGTTCTTC. Translating it yields CSATISNEQFF.

This clonotype showed up just a few times. The chain joins TRBV20-1 to TRBJ2-7; 8 nucleotides line up with TRBD1. Trimming took 6 bases from V and 2 from J; bases not matched to a gene: 15. Germline CDR1 and CDR2: DFQATT and SNEGSKA (reference sequence). The CDR3 length is 16 residues. Here the CDR3 reads CSAEPKDRGPPYEQYF. Here the CDR3 DNA reads TGCAGTGCCGAACCCAAAGACAGGGGTCCCCCCTACGAGCAGTACTTC.

This clonotype was observed a handful of times. J is TRBJ2-7 and V is TRBV7-6, with a possible D match to TRBD2 (7 bases). This CDR3 spans 15 amino acids. Trimming took off 6 bases at V and 5 bases at J, with 20 bases between the two ends. Germline CDR1 SGHVS, CDR2 FNYEAQ. CDR3 nucleotide sequence: TGTGCCAGCAGTCCGGGGGGCTCTAGGGGCAACGAGCAGTACTTC. The encoded protein is CASSPGGSRGNEQYF.

This clonotype came up many times. Here the CDR3 DNA reads TGTGCCTGGAGTGGGGGGGACATTCAGTACTTC. Translating it yields CAWSGGDIQYF. This chain connects TRBV30 to TRBJ2-7, with D perhaps TRBD2 (6 bases). The tail of the sequence fits TRBJ2-4 better, so the J call may be wrong. The CDR3 consists of 11 residues. From germline, CDR1 is GTSNPN and CDR2 SVGIG (reference sequence).

As for this clonotype: Possible read error: a much larger clone is one base away. The chain couples TRBV7-9 to TRBJ2-7; 7 nucleotides line up with TRBD2. The CDR3 loop spans 18 amino acids. CDR1 and CDR2 (germline): SEHNR, FQNEAQ (reference sequence). Trimming at V came to 4 bases and at J to 12 bases, leaving 27 bases not matched to a gene. The CDR3 DNA reads TGTGCCAGCAGCTCGCCCACGGGCCAGCGGGAAAAGCAAGAGACCCGGTACTTC. This encodes CASSSPTGQREKQETRYF.

On this clonotype itself: This may be a read error: a much more frequent sequence differs by one nucleotide. The rearrangement joins TRBV7-9 to TRBJ2-5; 7 positions match TRBD2. V was clipped by 3 bases and J by 5 bases; unmatched bases: 6. The CDR3 extends over 14 amino acids. Germline CDR1 reads SEHNR; CDR2 reads FQNEAQ (reference sequence). CDR3 protein: CASSLGGTSETQYF. The CDR3 coding sequence is TGTGCCAGCAGCTTGGGGGGGACGAGCGAGACCCAGTACTTC. The full variable domain, completed using reference TRBV7-9 and TRBJ2-5, is DTGVSQNPRHKITKRGQNVTFRCDPISEHNRLYWYRQTLGQGPEFLTYFQNEAQLEKSRLLSDRFSAERPKGSFSTLEIQRTEQGDSAMYLCASSLGGTSETQYFGPGTRLLVL.